Below, 11 T cell receptor beta chains from the same sample are listed, as sequenced in a study of T-cell reconstitution after alpha-beta-depleted transplantation in children. Preparation of the TCRbeta library involved a method that used unique molecular identifiers. TCRdb re-analysed the PCR reads in MiXCR, keeping a single row per CDR3 protein. The data hold some 520,000 distinct CDR3 sequences, with around a third observed a single time. The sample in question was PBMCs from the stem cell graft donor, obtained from the stem cell graft. The receptors stem from a human donor who donated a stem cell graft to a child with aplastic anemia.

This clonotype was picked up a small number of times. This rearrangement joins TRBV12-3 or TRBV12-4 to TRBJ2-1; 9 bases map to TRBD1. There are 16 residues in the CDR3. V gave up 2 bases and J gave up 5 bases; unmatched junction bases: 7. The CDR3 region is CASSLSGQGPDNEQFF. The CDR3 DNA follows: TGTGCCAGCAGTTTATCCGGACAGGGGCCAGACAATGAGCAGTTCTTC.

This chain joins TRBV29-1 and TRBJ1-1, with D possibly being TRBD1 (5 bases). Germline CDR1 and CDR2: SQVTM and ANQGSEA. V gave up 3 bases and J gave up 10 bases, with 18 bases separating them. CDR3 length equals 13 residues. CDR3 residues: CSVEGRGIGGAFF. DNA of the CDR3: TGCAGCGTTGAGGGTCGGGGGATTGGCGGAGCTTTCTTT.

The CDR3 here is CASSEFVASTDTQYF. The CDR3 DNA follows: TGTGCCAGCAGTGAATTTGTAGCGAGCACAGATACGCAGTATTTT. The gene calls are TRBV2 and TRBJ2-3; weak D call: TRBD2 (5 bases). The germline CDR1 and CDR2 sequences are SNHLY and FYNNEI. The V end lost 2 bases, the J end lost 0 bases, and 9 bases lay between the germline ends. There are 15 residues in the CDR3.

CDR3 nucleotide sequence: TGTGCCAGCAGTTCCCACAGGGGGAACACTGAAGCTTTCTTT. Protein product: CASSSHRGNTEAFF. V is TRBV27 and J is TRBJ1-1; 7 positions agree with TRBD1. Trimming took 4 bases from V and 1 from J; bases not matched to a gene: 3. Germline-derived CDR1 and CDR2 are MNHEY and SMNVEV (reference sequence). CDR3 length: 14 residues.

V and J are TRBV5-1 and TRBJ2-1; TRBD1 aligns across 10 bases. The CDR3 contains 14 residues. V dropped 4 bases and J dropped 8; count of bases not matched to a gene: 6. Germline loops: CDR1 SGHRS, CDR2 YFSETQ. CDR3 region: CASSTGQGSHEQFF. The CDR3 nucleotides are TGCGCCAGCAGCACGGGACAGGGGTCGCATGAGCAGTTCTTC.

This clonotype was seen a single time. V gene TRBV20-1 combines with J gene TRBJ1-5; 9 bases are a match to TRBD1. The CDR3 contains 19 residues. CDR1 and CDR2 (germline): DFQATT, SNEGSKA (reference sequence). After removal of 4 bases from V and 2 bases from J, the junction contained 18 bases not matched to a gene. The CDR3 bases are TGCAGTGCTAAAGCCCCGGACAGGGGAGGCCCCTATGGCAATCAGCCCCAGCATTTT. Amino acids: CSAKAPDRGGPYGNQPQHF.

The rearrangement joins TRBV27 to TRBJ2-4, with D possibly TRBD2 on 5 matching bases. The V gene lost 8 bases and the J gene lost 7 bases, with 9 bases spanning the gap. The CDR3 spans 11 residues. Germline CDR1 MNHEY, CDR2 SMNVEV (reference sequence). The CDR3 bases are TGTGCCAGCGGGAGAGGCAACATTCAGTACTTC. Translation: CASGRGNIQYF.

This clonotype was counted between two and nine times. This chain uses TRBV29-1 with TRBJ2-7; D is tentatively TRBD1 or TRBD2 (5 bases each). With 6 bases removed from V and 2 bases from J, the gap between germline ends came to 11 bases. There are 12 residues in the CDR3. Germline CDR1 and CDR2: SQVTM and ANQGSEA. The chain's CDR3 is CSVGRGTYEQYF. CDR3 nucleotide sequence: TGCAGCGTGGGGCGAGGGACCTACGAGCAGTACTTC.

A few counts support this clonotype. The rearrangement joins TRBV7-2 to TRBJ2-5; 7 bases agree with TRBD2. Trimming removed 7 bases from V and 1 base from J; junction bases left unmatched: 12. There are 16 residues in the CDR3. Germline CDR1 and CDR2: SGHTA and FQGNSA. The CDR3 sequence: CASTIRSGTLQETQYF. CDR3 DNA sequence: TGTGCCAGCACCATACGAAGCGGGACCCTCCAAGAGACCCAGTACTTC. The full variable domain, in which reference TRBV7-2 and TRBJ2-5 provide the parts outside the CDR3, is GAGVSQSPSNKVTEKGKDVELRCDPISGHTALYWYRQSLGQGLEFLIYFQGNSAPDKSGLPSDRFSAERTGGSVSTLTIQRTQQEDSAVYLCASTIRSGTLQETQYFGPGTRLLVL.

The chain uses TRBV29-1 and TRBJ1-2, with D possibly being TRBD1 (5 bases). This CDR3 region has 14 residues. CDR1 is SQVTM and CDR2 is ANQGSEA in the germline V gene. Trimming pared 4 bases from V and 5 bases from J, leaving 17 bases between. The DNA for the CDR3 is TGCAGCGTTGGGGAGGGACCGACGACTTATGGCTACACCTTC. It is translated as CSVGEGPTTYGYTF.

The genes are TRBV9 and TRBJ2-1, with D perhaps assigned TRBD1 or TRBD2 (5 bases each). Germline V gene data show CDR1 as SGDLS and CDR2 as YYNGEE. The V end lost 0 bases, the J end lost 0 bases, and 10 bases lay between the germline ends. The CDR3 spans 16 residues. This CDR3 is CASSVAGTGSYNEQFF. As DNA, the CDR3 is TGTGCCAGCAGCGTAGCCGGGACGGGCTCCTACAATGAGCAGTTCTTC.